The clone carrying this T cell receptor (beta chain) was seen ten or more times. Its specificity is unknown. This specimen comes from a study of CD8 T cells in ankylosing spondylitis. V lost 0 bases to trimming and J lost 3 bases; unmatched junction nucleotides: 8. CDR1 is DFQATT, CDR2 SNEGSKA, per germline (reference sequence). The length of the CDR3 is 17 residues. General study points: Matched synovial fluid from ankylosing spondylitis patients was reported to be enriched for disease-linked clones.

TCRdb reprocessed the 5' RACE reads with MiXCR, giving one entry per CDR3 protein. The table records roughly 250,000 distinct CDR3 sequences, 8% to 9.5% of them present only once. The specimen sequenced was blood, either unsorted or a sorted T cell fraction (not recorded which). The V and J genes are TRBV20-1 and TRBJ2-1, with TRBD1 matching over 10 bases. The TCR sequence derives from a male donor with ankylosing spondylitis or in good health (not recorded which). CDR3 residues: CSARDSSTGGFYNEQFF. CDR3 bases: TGCAGTGCTAGAGACTCCTCGACAGGGGGCTTCTACAATGAGCAGTTCTTC.